This is a list of T cell receptor beta chains from one sample in a study of spatial heterogeneity in lung cancer. TCRdb fed the 5' RACE reads into MiXCR, producing one record per CDR3 protein. The sample includes approximately 94,000 distinct CDR3 sequences, about 4.4% seen only once; the top ten take 21%. The source material was lung tumor tissue, sampled at surgery. The receptors shown here come from a male donor with early-stage non-small cell lung cancer. The CDR3 runs from the conserved cysteine through the conserved F or W. D genes are given only for firm matches. Where a row states a size, it is once, few, many or the class of an expanded clone; other rows omit it.

j_call v_call d_call clone_size cdr3_nt cdr3_aa
TRBJ2-3 TRBV5-1 . . TGCGCCAGCAGCAATGGTCTGCTCACAGATACGCAGTATTTT CASSNGLLTDTQYF
TRBJ1-5 TRBV5-5 . . TGTGCCAGCAGCCTCACCGGCGGGGCCTGGCAGCCCCAGCATTTT CASSLTGGAWQPQHF
TRBJ1-4 TRBV28 . medium-sized TGTGCCAGCAGTTTAGGGGCGCCAGGGTGGTCTGAAAAACTGTTTTTT CASSLGAPGWSEKLFF
TRBJ2-1 TRBV9 TRBD2 many TGTGCCAGCAGCTTCTCCGCCAAAACTAGCGGGAGTCTCGATGAGCAGTTCTTC CASSFSAKTSGSLDEQFF
TRBJ2-3 TRBV5-6 TRBD1 many TGTGCCAGCAGCCGCACAGGGGACGCAGATACGCAGTATTTT CASSRTGDADTQYF
TRBJ1-1 TRBV28 . many TGTGCCAGCACTCAGACGGAGGAGAACACTGAAGCTTTCTTT CASTQTEENTEAFF
TRBJ2-3 TRBV7-2 TRBD2 many TGTGCCAGCAGCTTAGGTCTAGCGGGAGTAAATACGCAGTATTTT CASSLGLAGVNTQYF
TRBJ2-1 TRBV2 . many TGTGCCAGCAGTGGGACAGAGTCGACTACCAATGAGCAGTTCTTC CASSGTESTTNEQFF
TRBJ2-7 TRBV6-5 TRBD1 once TGTGCCAGCAGTTACCGGACAGGGGGCCCCCTCTCCTACGAGCAGTACTTC CASSYRTGGPLSYEQYF
TRBJ2-4 TRBV28 . many TGTGCCAGCAGAAAGCGGCTAGCCAAAAACATTCAGTACTTC CASRKRLAKNIQYF
TRBJ1-5 TRBV15 TRBD1 . TGTGCCACCAGCAGAGATCAGGGGGCCGGTCAGCCCCAGCATTTT CATSRDQGAGQPQHF
TRBJ2-5 TRBV14 TRBD2 many TGTGCCAGCAGCCGCGGACTAGCGTCACAAGAGACCCAGTACTTC CASSRGLASQETQYF
TRBJ2-3 TRBV20-1 TRBD1 many TGCAGTGCTCCTGGGACAGGGCTTGATACGCAGTATTTT CSAPGTGLDTQYF